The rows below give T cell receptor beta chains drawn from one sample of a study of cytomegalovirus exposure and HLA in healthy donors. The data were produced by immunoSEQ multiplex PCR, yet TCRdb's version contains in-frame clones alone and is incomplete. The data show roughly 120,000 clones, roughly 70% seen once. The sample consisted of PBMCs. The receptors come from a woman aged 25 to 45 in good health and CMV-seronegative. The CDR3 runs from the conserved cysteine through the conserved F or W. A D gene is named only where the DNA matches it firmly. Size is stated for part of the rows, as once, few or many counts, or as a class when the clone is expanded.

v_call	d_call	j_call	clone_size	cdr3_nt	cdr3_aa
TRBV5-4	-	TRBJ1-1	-	TGTGCCAGCAGCCTGGGTAACAGGGAAACTGAAGCTTTCTTT	CASSLGNRETEAFF
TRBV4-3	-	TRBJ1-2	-	TGCGCCAGCAGCCCATCAGACGGCAGGTCCAACTATGGCTACACCTTC	CASSPSDGRSNYGYTF
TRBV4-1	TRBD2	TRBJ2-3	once	TGCGCCAGCAGCCGAAAGATAGCGGGGGGGAACACAGATACGCAGTATTTT	CASSRKIAGGNTDTQYF
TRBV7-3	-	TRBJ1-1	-	TGTGCCAGCAGCGCAGGGCTGAACACTGAAGCTTTCTTT	CASSAGLNTEAFF
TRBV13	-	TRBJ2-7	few	TGTGCCAGCAGCTTTCACGAACTACAGGGAAAACTCTACGAGCAGTACTTC	CASSFHELQGKLYEQYF
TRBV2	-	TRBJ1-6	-	TGTGCCAGCAGGACAGTCGCCCTCCACTTT	CASRTVALHF
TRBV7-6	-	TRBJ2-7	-	TGTGCCAGCAGCTTAGGGGACTTCTCCTACGAGCAGTACTTC	CASSLGDFSYEQYF
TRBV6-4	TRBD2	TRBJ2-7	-	TGTGCCAGCAGTGAGTCCGGGACTAGCCACGAGCAGTACTTC	CASSESGTSHEQYF
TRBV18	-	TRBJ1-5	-	TGTGCCAGCTCACCTAGGCGGGACTTCAATCAGCCCCAGCATTTT	CASSPRRDFNQPQHF
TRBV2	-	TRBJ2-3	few	TGTGCCAGCAGTGAGCCTCCGGGACACTCCACAGATACGCAGTATTTT	CASSEPPGHSTDTQYF
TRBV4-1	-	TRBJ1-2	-	TGCGCCAGCAGCCAAGATCTAGGATTCTATGGCTACACCTTC	CASSQDLGFYGYTF
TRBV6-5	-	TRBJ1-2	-	TGTGCCAGCAGTTGGGCACGGGGGAATGGCTACACCTTC	CASSWARGNGYTF
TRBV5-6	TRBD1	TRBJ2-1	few	TGTGCCAGCAGCCGGACAGGGGATTTCTACAATGAGCAGTTCTTC	CASSRTGDFYNEQFF
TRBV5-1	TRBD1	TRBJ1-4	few	TGCGCCAGCAGCTTGGGGGTACACAGGGGAACTAATGAAAAACTGTTTTTT	CASSLGVHRGTNEKLFF
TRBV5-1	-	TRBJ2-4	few	TGCGCCAGCAGCAAGGGAGGGGGAGATTCGGACATTCAGTACTTC	CASSKGGGDSDIQYF
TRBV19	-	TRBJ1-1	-	TGTGCCAGTAGTATGCAGATCATGAACACTGAAGCTTTCTTT	CASSMQIMNTEAFF